Reported below is one TCR beta chain. Clones were read by immunoSEQ multiplex PCR, and TCRdb kept only the in-frame ones, dropping some. The sample has 150,000 to 250,000 clones, roughly four fifths seen once; the top ten hold 12%. The data were obtained in a study of blood T cell repertoires in COVID-19. Germline V gene lookup returns CDR1 MNHNS and CDR2 SASEGT. V gave up 1 base and J gave up 7 bases; unmatched junction bases: 8. There are 15 residues in the CDR3. Sequenced material: PBMCs or T cells enriched from blood (not recorded which). The clonotype comes from a man aged 35 to 55 who had recovered from COVID-19. V is TRBV6-1 and J is TRBJ2-3; 7 positions match TRBD2. CDR3 in amino acids: CASSEVGGRGYTQYF. The CDR3 DNA is TGTGCCAGCAGTGAAGTCGGCGGGAGAGGGTATACGCAGTATTTT.